These 32 T cell receptor beta chains share one sample of origin, sequenced in a study of CD8 T cells in Susac syndrome (dated by TCRdb to about 2019). The library was produced with the immunoSEQ multiplex PCR assay. RNA was extracted using the RNeasy kit, and roughly 0.45 to 1 ug of the RNA was reverse transcribed with random hexamers. TCRdb reran the public reads through fastp at Q25 and MiXCR, keeping productive beta chains. Under each unique CDR3 protein, matching rows form one entry showing the most common genes and DNA. Counted in this sample were about 210,000 distinct CDR3 sequences; around 95% of them appeared once. 0.075% to 0.095% of the sample comes from the top ten. Material: CD4+ T cells from PBMCs. The origin of the receptors is a human donor with multiple sclerosis.

This clonotype was counted once. The chain is built from TRBV28 and TRBJ2-5, with D hard to call. Germline values: CDR1 MDHEN, CDR2 SYDVKM. Trimming left V 5 bases short and J 3 bases short, with 13 bases between. This CDR3 is built from 14 residues. The CDR3 spells CASSQSRIEETQYF. As DNA, the CDR3 is TGTGCCAGCAGTCAAAGTCGGATCGAAGAGACCCAGTACTTC.

V and J are TRBV28 and TRBJ1-5; the match to TRBD1 covers 8 bases. The CDR3 runs 15 residues. V trimming: 4 bases; J trimming: 3 bases; junction bases outside the gene matches: 5. The germline CDR1 and CDR2 sequences are MDHEN and SYDVKM. This CDR3 is CASSSRQGNNQPQHF. As DNA, the CDR3 is TGTGCCAGCAGTTCACGACAGGGGAACAATCAGCCCCAGCATTTT.

The chain links TRBV3-1 to TRBJ1-5; a weak D match, TRBD1 (5 bases). This CDR3 has 14 amino acids. Germline CDR1 and CDR2: LGHDT and YNNKEL (reference sequence). Deletions cut 1 base from V and 5 bases from J, with 9 bases between. The CDR3 sequence is CASSQASGDQPQHF. DNA for the CDR3: TGTGCCAGCAGCCAAGCCTCGGGGGATCAGCCCCAGCATTTT.

The chain links TRBV20-1 to TRBJ2-3, with D possibly called TRBD1 or TRBD2 (5 bases each). CDR1 is DFQATT, CDR2 SNEGSKA, per germline (reference sequence). The ends were cut back, 6 bases at V and 6 bases at J, with 10 bases in the middle. CDR3 length: 11 residues. The CDR3 nucleotides are TGCAGTGCCGGGGCCGGGGATACGCAGTATTTT. It specifies CSAGAGDTQYF.

The chain has TRBV7-9 and TRBJ2-7; D not resolved. Germline V gene data show CDR1 as SEHNR and CDR2 as FQNEAQ (reference sequence). CDR3 length: 11 amino acids. Between the trimmed V and J ends, which lost 5 bases and 5 bases, there was a span of 7 bases. In DNA, the CDR3 is TGTGCCAGCAGCACGGTTAACGAGCAGTACTTC. Protein product: CASSTVNEQYF.

This rearrangement joins TRBV4-2 to TRBJ1-2, with D maybe TRBD1 (6 bases). Trimming took 3 bases from V and 5 from J, leaving 16 bases between them. CDR1 is LGHNA and CDR2 is YNFKEQ in the germline V gene. CDR3 length: 15 residues. In DNA form, the CDR3 reads TGTGCCAGCAGCCACCCCGGACAGCTTGCTTATGGCTACACCTTC. It codes for CASSHPGQLAYGYTF.

V is TRBV14 and J is TRBJ1-2, with D tentatively TRBD1 (5 bases). The CDR3 extends over 14 amino acids. V dropped 1 base and J dropped 2 bases, with 8 bases sitting between them. CDR1 SGHDN and CDR2 FVKESK come from the germline V gene. The CDR3 loop is CASSQGGTNYGYTF. CDR3 bases: TGTGCCAGCAGCCAAGGCGGGACCAACTATGGCTACACCTTC. The full variable domain, in which reference TRBV14 and TRBJ1-2 provide the parts outside the CDR3, is EAGVTQFPSHSVIEKGQTVTLRCDPISGHDNLYWYRRVMGKEIKFLLHFVKESKQDESGMPNNRFLAERTGGTYSTLKVQPAELEDSGVYFCASSQGGTNYGYTFGSGTRLTVV.

This clonotype came up once. The V and J genes are TRBV20-1 and TRBJ1-2; a weak D match, TRBD1 (5 bases). From germline, CDR1 is DFQATT and CDR2 SNEGSKA (reference sequence). The germline V and J ends were trimmed by 1 base and 5 bases, with 11 bases remaining between them. The length of the CDR3 is 13 residues. The CDR3 reads CSARGQGLYGYTF. CDR3 sequence (DNA): TGCAGTGCTAGAGGGCAGGGCCTATATGGCTACACCTTC.

The J gene is TRBJ1-5, the V gene TRBV5-1; D gene ambiguous. V was trimmed by 4 bases and J by 0 bases, leaving 14 bases between them. The germline V gene has CDR1 SGHRS and CDR2 YFSETQ. This CDR3 contains 16 residues. In nucleotides, the CDR3 is TGCGCCAGCAGCCCGGGTGAGGCTAATAGCAATCAGCCCCAGCATTTT. Its protein product is CASSPGEANSNQPQHF.

With respect to this clonotype: A junction boundary mismatches the germline segment, possibly from a read error. The rearrangement uses TRBV2 and TRBJ1-2; no clear D. The CDR3 extends over 12 amino acids. CDR1 SNHLY and CDR2 FYNNEI come from the germline V gene. CDR3 coding DNA: TGTGCCAGCAACCCCGGAACGTCTGGCCACACCTTC. This translates into CASNPGTSGHTF.

The chain is built from TRBV11-2 and TRBJ2-1; maybe TRBD2 (6 bases). V was shortened by 10 bases and J by 3 bases, with 19 bases between the two germline ends. CDR1 is SGHAT, CDR2 FQNNGV, per germline. This CDR3 comprises 15 residues. The CDR3 coding sequence is TGTGCCATCCGGTTTGGCGGGACCGGCTACAATGAGCAGTTCTTC. Amino acids: CAIRFGGTGYNEQFF.

The chain couples TRBV20-1 to TRBJ2-1, with D possibly TRBD2 on 5 matching bases. Germline loops: CDR1 DFQATT, CDR2 SNEGSKA (reference sequence). The CDR3 extends over 13 amino acids. V was trimmed by 1 base and J by 14 bases, leaving 18 bases between them. The CDR3 here is CSARGTGVWSEFF. CDR3 bases: TGCAGTGCTAGAGGTACCGGGGTGTGGTCGGAGTTCTTC.

The chain joins TRBV27 to TRBJ1-1; 8 bases fit TRBD1. Germline V gene sequence: CDR1 MNHEY, CDR2 SMNVEV (reference sequence). V gave up 6 bases and J gave up 11 bases; unmatched junction bases: 14. The CDR3 extends over 14 amino acids. CDR3 loop: CASRLNTGGNGAFF. CDR3 nucleotides: TGTGCCAGCAGACTTAACACAGGGGGAAATGGTGCTTTCTTT.

The chain combines TRBV29-1 with TRBJ2-3, with 8 nucleotides matching TRBD2. This CDR3 has 14 amino acids. Germline V gene lookup returns CDR1 SQVTM and CDR2 ANQGSEA. V shed 5 bases, J shed 2 bases, and the junction held 6 bases outside the gene matches. The CDR3 DNA is TGCAGCGTTTCACGGGGGGGGCCCACAGATACGCAGTATTTT. This codes for CSVSRGGPTDTQYF.

The chain employs TRBV6-5 and TRBJ2-1, with D perhaps TRBD2 (5 bases). The CDR3 has 12 residues. CDR1 is MNHEY, CDR2 SVGAGI, per germline. Between the trimmed V and J ends, which lost 4 bases and 5 bases, there was a span of 6 bases. The CDR3: CASSSGDNEQFF. The CDR3 region has the DNA TGTGCCAGCAGTTCCGGGGACAATGAGCAGTTCTTC.

CDR3 in DNA: TGTGCCTGCAAGGGGAACACTGAAGCTTTCTTT. It encodes CACKGNTEAFF. The rearrangement joins TRBV30 to TRBJ1-1; D is ambiguous. In germline, CDR1 is GTSNPN, CDR2 SVGIG (reference sequence). Trimming stripped 6 bases from V and 1 base from J, with 6 bases between. This CDR3 is 11 amino acids long.

The J gene is TRBJ2-1, the V gene TRBV7-2; D is ambiguous. V lost 2 bases and J lost 9, with 8 bases in between. Per germline, CDR1 SGHTA and CDR2 FQGNSA. The CDR3 runs 12 residues. As DNA, the CDR3 is TGTGCCAGCAGCTTAATGTCAAGTGAGCAGTTCTTC. Translation: CASSLMSSEQFF.

The chain has TRBV30 and TRBJ2-1, with D possibly being TRBD1 (6 bases). Per the germline V gene, CDR1 is GTSNPN and CDR2 is SVGIG (reference sequence). The CDR3 runs to 14 residues. V was shortened by 5 bases and J by 0 bases, with 11 bases between the two germline ends. CDR3 in amino acids: CAWGPGHSYNEQFF. The CDR3 DNA follows: TGTGCCTGGGGTCCGGGACACTCCTACAATGAGCAGTTCTTC.

The chain joins TRBV5-6 to TRBJ2-7; 10 bases are a match to TRBD1. The length of the CDR3 is 14 residues. The junction had 4 bases not matched to a gene; V was cut back by 1 base and J by 6 bases. Germline V gives CDR1 SGHDT, CDR2 YYEEEE. CDR3 region: CASSLFGQGVEQYF. CDR3 nucleotides: TGTGCCAGCAGCTTGTTCGGACAGGGGGTCGAGCAGTACTTC.

The rearrangement joins TRBV30 to TRBJ1-2, with TRBD1 as a possible D gene (5 bases). V lost 0 bases, J lost 7 bases, and 9 bases lay in between. This CDR3 contains 12 residues. Germline V gene lookup returns CDR1 GTSNPN and CDR2 SVGIG (reference sequence). CDR3 residues: CAWSVGVGGYTF. The CDR3 DNA follows: TGTGCCTGGAGTGTAGGGGTAGGTGGCTACACCTTC.

This rearrangement joins TRBV11-2 to TRBJ1-1; D is uncertain. Germline values: CDR1 SGHAT, CDR2 FQNNGV. The V end was cut by 9 bases, the J end by 3 bases, with 14 bases between. The CDR3 spans 13 residues. Here the CDR3 reads CASLGEIDTEAFF. The CDR3, as DNA: TGTGCCAGTCTGGGTGAGATCGACACTGAAGCTTTCTTT.

The chain couples TRBV12-3 or TRBV12-4 to TRBJ2-1, with TRBD1 identical over 10 bases. With 4 bases clipped from V and 9 bases from J, the junction kept 3 bases outside the gene matches. The CDR3 is 13 residues long. As DNA, the CDR3 is TGTGCCAGCAGTTGGACAGGGGGAGGTGAGCAGTTCTTC. Translated: CASSWTGGGEQFF.

The V gene is TRBV18, the J gene TRBJ2-5, with a tentative D call TRBD1 (5 bases). The CDR3 loop spans 13 amino acids. Germline V CDR1 and CDR2: KGHSH, LQKENI. V was shortened by 5 bases and J by 0 bases, with 7 bases between the two germline ends. DNA for the CDR3: TGTGCCAGCTCATCAGGGTACCAAGAGACCCAGTACTTC. Translated, it gives CASSSGYQETQYF.

This chain joins TRBV5-1 and TRBJ2-5; TRBD1 might be the D (5 bases). CDR3 size: 13 residues. Germline loops: CDR1 SGHRS, CDR2 YFSETQ. V lost 3 bases to trimming and J lost 4 bases, with 10 bases between them. CDR3 coding DNA: TGCGCCAGCAGCTCCACAGGTTTAGAGACCCAGTACTTC. This gives the protein CASSSTGLETQYF.

V and J are TRBV27 and TRBJ2-2; no clear D. CDR3 length: 11 residues. V lost 7 bases, J lost 7 bases, and 7 bases lay in between. Per germline, CDR1 MNHEY and CDR2 SMNVEV (reference sequence). The CDR3 protein is CASKYGGELFF. The CDR3 bases are TGTGCCAGCAAATATGGCGGGGAGCTGTTTTTT.

V gene TRBV30 combines with J gene TRBJ2-1, with 8 bases fitting TRBD2. V gave up 5 bases and J gave up 2 bases; unmatched junction bases: 8. The CDR3 totals 15 residues. Germline V gives CDR1 GTSNPN, CDR2 SVGIG (reference sequence). The CDR3 region is CAWLTAGLAYNEQFF. The CDR3 DNA sequence: TGTGCCTGGCTTACCGCGGGACTAGCCTACAATGAGCAGTTCTTC.

The chain uses TRBV20-1 and TRBJ2-1; 10 positions match TRBD2. V trimming: 7 bases; J trimming: 10 bases; junction bases outside the gene matches: 10. The CDR3 is 13 residues long. CDR1 DFQATT and CDR2 SNEGSKA come from the germline V gene (reference sequence). CDR3 residues: CSVVGTSAAEQFF. The CDR3 nucleotides are TGCAGTGTGGTGGGGACTAGCGCAGCCGAGCAGTTCTTC.

This clonotype is a singleton in its sample. This rearrangement joins TRBV28 to TRBJ2-7; 7 positions agree with TRBD1. Germline V gives CDR1 MDHEN, CDR2 SYDVKM. J gave up 4 bases and V 5 bases, and 8 bases lay outside the gene matches. The CDR3 sequence is 14 residues long. CDR3 nucleotides: TGTGCCAGCAGTCCCCAGACAGGGTTATACGAGCAGTACTTC. It yields the protein CASSPQTGLYEQYF.

The chain recombines TRBV27 with TRBJ1-1; D perhaps matches TRBD1 (5 bases). V was clipped by 8 bases and J by 0 bases, with 13 bases between them. Per the germline V gene, CDR1 is MNHEY and CDR2 is SMNVEV (reference sequence). The CDR3 length is 14 residues. CDR3 nucleotides: TGTGCCAGCCGAAGGTCAGGGATGAACACTGAAGCTTTCTTT. Its translation is CASRRSGMNTEAFF.

The V gene is TRBV27, the J gene TRBJ2-4; 10 positions agree with TRBD1. With V trimmed by 6 bases and J by 1 base, 3 bases remained unmatched. Germline CDR1 and CDR2: MNHEY and SMNVEV (reference sequence). This CDR3 has 15 amino acids. The CDR3 is CASRGDRGAKNIQYF. Here the CDR3 DNA reads TGTGCCAGCAGGGGGGACAGGGGTGCCAAAAACATTCAGTACTTC.

This clonotype has a single count. The rearrangement joins TRBV6-5 to TRBJ2-6; no definite D call. With 7 bases removed from V and 0 bases from J, the gap between germline ends came to 13 bases. CDR3 length: 16 amino acids. Germline CDR1 is MNHEY and CDR2 is SVGAGI. For the CDR3, the DNA is TGTGCCAGCACGTTCTCTCTCCCCTCTGGGGCCAACGTCCTGACTTTC. Amino acids: CASTFSLPSGANVLTF.

V is TRBV7-9 and J is TRBJ2-2; 8 positions match TRBD2. CDR1 is SEHNR, CDR2 FQNEAQ, per germline (reference sequence). V lost 2 bases and J lost 5; bases outside the gene matches: 4. This CDR3 region has 15 residues. The CDR3 loop is CASSLLSGSTGELFF. For the CDR3, the DNA is TGTGCCAGCAGCTTATTGAGCGGGAGTACCGGGGAGCTGTTTTTT.